This TCR beta chain comes out of a study of cytomegalovirus exposure and HLA in healthy donors. General study findings and limits: TCR beta chains numbering under 200 were designated cytomegalovirus-associated.

In the case of this clone: Its antigen is not identified.

The PCR employed 60 Vbeta primers together with 13 Jbeta primers. TCRdb's copy holds only in-frame clones and misses some; the assay was immunoSEQ multiplex PCR. The sample yields 96,000 or so clones, roughly 74% seen once. Germline loops: CDR1 MDHEN, CDR2 SYDVKM. The CDR3 loop spans 15 amino acids. Trimming cost V 6 bases and J 3 bases; bases outside gene matches: 10. This receptor was obtained from a woman in her seventies in good health and CMV-seropositive. The rearrangement links TRBV28 to TRBJ2-7, with 8 bases aligning to TRBD1. Sequenced sample: PBMCs. The CDR3 DNA reads TGTGCCAGCAGATCCAGGGGGCAGAGGGACTACGAGCAGTACTTC. Protein: CASRSRGQRDYEQYF.